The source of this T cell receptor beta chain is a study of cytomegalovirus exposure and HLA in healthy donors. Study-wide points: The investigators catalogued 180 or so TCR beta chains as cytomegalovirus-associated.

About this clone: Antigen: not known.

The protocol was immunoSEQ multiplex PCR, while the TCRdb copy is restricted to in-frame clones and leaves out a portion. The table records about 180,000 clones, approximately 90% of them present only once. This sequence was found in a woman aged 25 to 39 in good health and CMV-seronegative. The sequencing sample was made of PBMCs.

The chain's CDR3 is CSVEEGGTGGNKQYF. The CDR3 DNA reads TGCAGCGTTGAAGAGGGCGGGACAGGGGGGAACAAGCAGTACTTC. J is TRBJ2-7 and V is TRBV29-1; 11 positions agree with TRBD1. Losses at the gene ends were 0 bases for V and 8 bases for J; bases not matched to a gene: 9. CDR1 SQVTM and CDR2 ANQGSEA come from the germline V gene. This CDR3 has 15 residues.